These T cell receptor beta chains were read from a single sample in a study of T cell changes during pregnancy in multiple sclerosis. TCRdb's table, derived via immunoSEQ multiplex PCR, lists solely in-frame clones and lacks some. The table shows tens of thousands of clones, with 85% occurring only once. Sequenced here: CD8+ T cells from peripheral blood mononuclear cells, sampled in the first trimester of pregnancy. Receptor source: a female donor in good health, enrolled as a control in a pregnancy study. CDR3s include the opening cysteine and the closing phenylalanine or tryptophan. Each record gives: V gene, J gene, clone size, CDR3 protein. The listing skips clone size in some rows; elsewhere it reads once, few, many or a size class.

V: TRBV28
J: TRBJ1-1
size: NA
CDR3: CASRPIIGSKEAFF

V: TRBV29-1
J: TRBJ2-1
size: once
CDR3: CSVDFQGGNEQFF

V: TRBV7-2
J: TRBJ1-4
size: NA
CDR3: CASSGRSEKLFF

V: TRBV14
J: TRBJ2-3
size: once
CDR3: CASSQKTVFTDTQYF

V: TRBV7-8
J: TRBJ2-1
size: NA
CDR3: CASSSARISSPSYNEQFF

V: TRBV18
J: TRBJ2-1
size: NA
CDR3: CASSPQDRFTYNEQFF

V: TRBV12-5
J: TRBJ2-5
size: NA
CDR3: CASGLPRGGAETQYF

V: TRBV5-1
J: TRBJ1-2
size: NA
CDR3: CASSPRGYGYGYTF

V: TRBV19
J: TRBJ2-1
size: once
CDR3: CASSQGAGGPGEQFF

V: TRBV5-4
J: TRBJ2-7
size: NA
CDR3: CASSMEAGPAYEQYF

V: TRBV6-1
J: TRBJ2-5
size: NA
CDR3: CASSEGTGGFETQYF

V: TRBV6-4
J: TRBJ2-3
size: few
CDR3: CASSPTSGGASDTQYF

V: TRBV4-1
J: TRBJ1-4
size: NA
CDR3: CASSQLMGGLDEKLFF

V: TRBV5-6
J: TRBJ1-3
size: NA
CDR3: CASSLVGPGTGAGNTIYF

V: TRBV5-6
J: TRBJ1-4
size: NA
CDR3: CASSLEGARKEKLFF

V: TRBV19
J: TRBJ1-6
size: NA
CDR3: CASTTTGPAAYNSPLHF

V: TRBV9
J: TRBJ1-3
size: NA
CDR3: CASSVDQVSGNTIYF

V: TRBV27
J: TRBJ1-5
size: NA
CDR3: CASSLGGGPQHF

V: TRBV5-1
J: TRBJ1-4
size: NA
CDR3: CASSLEQGAATNEKLFF

V: TRBV15
J: TRBJ2-5
size: NA
CDR3: CATSPRTSRQGTQYF

V: TRBV6-5
J: TRBJ1-2
size: NA
CDR3: CASGRGGEIDGYTF

V: TRBV7-6
J: TRBJ1-1
size: NA
CDR3: CASSLASRGRDTEAFF

V: TRBV6-4
J: TRBJ2-3
size: many
CDR3: CASSTEATDTQYF

V: TRBV4-1
J: TRBJ2-7
size: NA
CDR3: CASSQGQISYEQYF

V: TRBV5-6
J: TRBJ1-5
size: NA
CDR3: CASSLIRGQPQHF

V: TRBV6-4
J: TRBJ2-3
size: NA
CDR3: CASSASGGGTDTQYF

V: TRBV7-9
J: TRBJ1-2
size: NA
CDR3: CATSRTGDGYTF

V: TRBV18
J: TRBJ2-5
size: NA
CDR3: CASSPPPRGQETQYF

V: TRBV6-5
J: TRBJ1-2
size: once
CDR3: CASRGGKWGGYTF

V: TRBV29-1
J: TRBJ2-7
size: NA
CDR3: CSVPGQGSYEQYF

V: TRBV2
J: TRBJ2-5
size: NA
CDR3: CASSEAATSDSRETQYF

V: TRBV6-5
J: NA
size: NA
CDR3: CASTQGLAASYEQYF

V: TRBV28
J: TRBJ2-3
size: NA
CDR3: CASSSSETGSTDTQYF

V: TRBV7-7
J: TRBJ2-2
size: NA
CDR3: CASSGGLAGGPTGELFF

V: TRBV6-4
J: TRBJ2-3
size: NA
CDR3: CASSFSGESTDTQYF

V: TRBV5-1
J: TRBJ2-2
size: NA
CDR3: CASSARGTGNTGELFF

V: TRBV19
J: TRBJ2-7
size: NA
CDR3: CASSIGDRGAEQYF

V: TRBV7-9
J: TRBJ1-4
size: NA
CDR3: CASRGRGLQMGEKLFF

V: TRBV6-4
J: TRBJ2-7
size: NA
CDR3: CATPLSYEQYF

V: TRBV7-3
J: TRBJ2-5
size: NA
CDR3: CASPGSQETQYF

V: TRBV29-1
J: TRBJ2-2
size: NA
CDR3: CSVVGLNPNTGELFF

V: TRBV4-1
J: TRBJ1-1
size: few
CDR3: CASRGVSNTEAFF

V: TRBV7-2
J: TRBJ2-3
size: NA
CDR3: CASSQRSGADTQYF

V: TRBV6-5
J: TRBJ2-7
size: NA
CDR3: CASRGRTGVEEQYF

V: TRBV28
J: TRBJ2-1
size: NA
CDR3: CASSLLPARTGTSYNEQFF